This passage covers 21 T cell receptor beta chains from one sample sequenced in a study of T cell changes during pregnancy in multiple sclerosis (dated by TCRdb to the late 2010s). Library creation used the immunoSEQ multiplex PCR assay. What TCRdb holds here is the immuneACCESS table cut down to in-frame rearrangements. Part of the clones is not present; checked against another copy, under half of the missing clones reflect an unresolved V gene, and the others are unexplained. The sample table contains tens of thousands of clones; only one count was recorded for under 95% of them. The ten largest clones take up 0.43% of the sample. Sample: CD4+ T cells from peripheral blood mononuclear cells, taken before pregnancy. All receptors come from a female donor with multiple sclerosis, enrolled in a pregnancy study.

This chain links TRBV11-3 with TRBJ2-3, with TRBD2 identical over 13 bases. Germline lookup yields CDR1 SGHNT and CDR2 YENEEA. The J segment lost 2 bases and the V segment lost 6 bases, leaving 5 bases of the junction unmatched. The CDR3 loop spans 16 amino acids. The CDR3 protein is CASRLAGGRPTDTQYF. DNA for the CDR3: TGTGCCAGCAGACTAGCGGGAGGGAGACCCACAGATACGCAGTATTTT.

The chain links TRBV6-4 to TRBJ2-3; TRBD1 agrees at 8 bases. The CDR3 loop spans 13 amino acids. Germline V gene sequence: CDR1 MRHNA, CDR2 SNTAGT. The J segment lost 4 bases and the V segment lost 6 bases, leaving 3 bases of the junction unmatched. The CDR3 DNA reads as TGTGCCAGCAGACAGACAGGGGCAGATACGCAGTATTTT. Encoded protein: CASRQTGADTQYF.

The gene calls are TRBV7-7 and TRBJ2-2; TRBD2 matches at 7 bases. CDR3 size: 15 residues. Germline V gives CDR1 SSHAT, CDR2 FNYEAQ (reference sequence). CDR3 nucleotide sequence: TGTGCTAGCCGGCGGCTAGCGGATAACACCGGGGAGCTGTTTTTT. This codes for CASRRLADNTGELFF.

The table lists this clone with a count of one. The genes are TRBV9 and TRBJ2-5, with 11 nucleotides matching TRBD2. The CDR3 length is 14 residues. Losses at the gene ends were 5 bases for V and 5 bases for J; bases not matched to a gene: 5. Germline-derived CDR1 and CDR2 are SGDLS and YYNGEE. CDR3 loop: CASSIAGGTETQYF. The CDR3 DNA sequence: TGTGCCAGCAGTATAGCGGGGGGGACCGAGACCCAGTACTTC.

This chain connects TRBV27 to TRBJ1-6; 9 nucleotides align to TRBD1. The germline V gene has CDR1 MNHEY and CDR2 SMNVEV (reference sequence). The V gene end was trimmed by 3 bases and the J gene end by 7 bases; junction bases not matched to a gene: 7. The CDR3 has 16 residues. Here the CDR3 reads CASSFHRDRANSPLHF. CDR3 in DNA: TGTGCCAGCAGTTTCCACCGGGACAGGGCGAATTCACCCCTCCACTTT.

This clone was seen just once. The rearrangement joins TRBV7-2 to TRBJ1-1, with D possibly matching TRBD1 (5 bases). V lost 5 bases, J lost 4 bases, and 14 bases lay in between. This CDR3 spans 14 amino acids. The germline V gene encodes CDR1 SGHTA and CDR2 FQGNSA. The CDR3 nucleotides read TGTGCCAGCAGCCGTCCGGGGGATGGCACTGAAGCTTTCTTT. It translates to CASSRPGDGTEAFF.

This CDR3 reads CASSLKGTGSYEQYF. The CDR3 DNA is TGTGCCAGCAGCTTGAAGGGAACAGGGTCTTATGAGCAGTACTTC. The chain uses TRBV5-4 and TRBJ2-7; the D gene is possibly TRBD1 (6 bases). Germline assignment: CDR1 SGHNT and CDR2 YYREEE (reference sequence). The CDR3 has 15 amino acids. Between the trimmed V and J ends, which lost 1 base and 7 bases, there was a span of 18 bases.

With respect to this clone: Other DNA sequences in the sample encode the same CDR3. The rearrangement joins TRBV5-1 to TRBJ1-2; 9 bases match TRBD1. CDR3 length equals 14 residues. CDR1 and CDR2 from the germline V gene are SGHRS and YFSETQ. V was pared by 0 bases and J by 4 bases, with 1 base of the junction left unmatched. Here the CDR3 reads CASSLEGQGYGYTF. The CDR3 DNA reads TGCGCCAGCAGCTTGGAGGGACAGGGCTATGGCTACACCTTC.

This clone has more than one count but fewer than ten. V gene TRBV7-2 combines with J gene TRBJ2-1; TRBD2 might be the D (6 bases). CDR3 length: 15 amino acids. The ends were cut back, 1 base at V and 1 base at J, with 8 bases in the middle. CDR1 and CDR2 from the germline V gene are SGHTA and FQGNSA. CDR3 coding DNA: TGTGCCAGCAGCTTAGAGGGAGGATCCTACAATGAGCAGTTCTTC. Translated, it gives CASSLEGGSYNEQFF.

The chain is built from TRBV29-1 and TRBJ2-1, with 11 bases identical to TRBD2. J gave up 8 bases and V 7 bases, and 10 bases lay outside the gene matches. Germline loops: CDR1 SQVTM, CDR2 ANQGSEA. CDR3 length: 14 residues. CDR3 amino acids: CSGIAGGPLDEQFF. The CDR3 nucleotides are TGCAGCGGTATAGCGGGAGGGCCCTTGGATGAGCAGTTCTTC.

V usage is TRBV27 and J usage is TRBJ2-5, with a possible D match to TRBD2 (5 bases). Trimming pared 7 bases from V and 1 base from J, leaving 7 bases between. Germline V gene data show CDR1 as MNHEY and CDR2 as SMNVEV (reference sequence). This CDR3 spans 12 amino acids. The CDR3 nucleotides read TGTGCCAGCATCCGGGGCCAAGAGACCCAGTACTTC. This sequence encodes CASIRGQETQYF.

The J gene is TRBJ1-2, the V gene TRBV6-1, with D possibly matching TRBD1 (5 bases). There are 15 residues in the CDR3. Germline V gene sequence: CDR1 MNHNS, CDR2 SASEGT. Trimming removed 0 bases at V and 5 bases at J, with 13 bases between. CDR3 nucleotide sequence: TGTGCCAGCAGTGAAGCTCGGGCCGGGGGATATGGCTACACCTTC. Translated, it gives CASSEARAGGYGYTF.

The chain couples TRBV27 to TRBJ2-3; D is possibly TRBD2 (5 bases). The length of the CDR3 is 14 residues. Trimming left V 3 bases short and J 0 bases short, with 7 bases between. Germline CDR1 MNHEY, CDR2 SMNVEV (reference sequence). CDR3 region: CASSFGGSTDTQYF. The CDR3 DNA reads TGTGCCAGCAGTTTTGGCGGGAGCACAGATACGCAGTATTTT.

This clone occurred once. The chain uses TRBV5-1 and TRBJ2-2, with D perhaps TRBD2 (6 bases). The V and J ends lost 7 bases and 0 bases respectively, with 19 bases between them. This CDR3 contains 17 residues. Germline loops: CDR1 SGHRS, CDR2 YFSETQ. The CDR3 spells CASGTKPGEPNTGELFF. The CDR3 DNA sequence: TGCGCCAGCGGAACAAAACCGGGAGAGCCGAACACCGGGGAGCTGTTTTTT. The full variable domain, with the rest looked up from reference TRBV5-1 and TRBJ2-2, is KAGVTQTPRYLIKTRGQQVTLSCSPISGHRSVSWYQQTPGQGLQFLFEYFSETQRNKGNFPGRFSGRQFSNSRSEMNVSTLELGDSALYLCASGTKPGEPNTGELFFGEGSRLTVL.

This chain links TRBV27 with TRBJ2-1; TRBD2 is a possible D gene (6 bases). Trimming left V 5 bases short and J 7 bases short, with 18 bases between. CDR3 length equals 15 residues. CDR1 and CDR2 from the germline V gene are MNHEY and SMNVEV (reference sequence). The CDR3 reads CASSPRLVTMNEQFF. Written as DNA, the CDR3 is TGTGCCAGCAGTCCCCGACTAGTGACCATGAATGAGCAGTTCTTC.

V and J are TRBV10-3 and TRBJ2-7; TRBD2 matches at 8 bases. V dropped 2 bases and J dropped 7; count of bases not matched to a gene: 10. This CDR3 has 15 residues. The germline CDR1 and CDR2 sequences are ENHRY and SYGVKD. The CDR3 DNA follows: TGTGCCATCAGTGAGAAAGCGGGAGCGGCAATTGAGCAGTACTTC. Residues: CAISEKAGAAIEQYF.

The DNA of the CDR3 is TGTGCCAGCAGCGATACTGGGTTGGGGGCAGAGAAAAACATTCAGTACTTC. Protein product: CASSDTGLGAEKNIQYF. V usage is TRBV7-2 and J usage is TRBJ2-4, with D possibly matching TRBD1 (6 bases). Between the trimmed V and J ends, which lost 5 bases and 4 bases, there was a span of 21 bases. The CDR3 is 17 residues long. Germline V lookup: CDR1 SGHTA, CDR2 FQGNSA.

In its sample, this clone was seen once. CDR3 amino acids: CASSVGRDQPQHF. The CDR3 nucleotides read TGTGCCAGCAGCGTTGGCAGGGATCAGCCCCAGCATTTT. The chain couples TRBV9 to TRBJ1-5, with D possibly TRBD1 on 5 matching bases. Germline CDR1 is SGDLS and CDR2 is YYNGEE. V was shortened by 2 bases and J by 5 bases, with 8 bases between the two germline ends. The CDR3 spans 13 residues.

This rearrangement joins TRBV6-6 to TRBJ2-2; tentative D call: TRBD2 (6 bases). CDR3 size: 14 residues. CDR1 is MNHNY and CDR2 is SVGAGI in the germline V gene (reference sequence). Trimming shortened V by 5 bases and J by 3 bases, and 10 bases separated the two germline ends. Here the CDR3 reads CASSRDSHTGELFF. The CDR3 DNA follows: TGTGCCAGCAGTAGGGACTCTCACACCGGGGAGCTGTTTTTT.

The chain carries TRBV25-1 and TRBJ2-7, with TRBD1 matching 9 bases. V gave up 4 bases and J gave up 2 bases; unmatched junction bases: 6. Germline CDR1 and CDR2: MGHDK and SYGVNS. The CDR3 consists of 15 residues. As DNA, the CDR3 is TGTGCCAGCAGTGCGGGACAGGGAGGCGCCTACGAGCAGTACTTC. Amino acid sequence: CASSAGQGGAYEQYF.

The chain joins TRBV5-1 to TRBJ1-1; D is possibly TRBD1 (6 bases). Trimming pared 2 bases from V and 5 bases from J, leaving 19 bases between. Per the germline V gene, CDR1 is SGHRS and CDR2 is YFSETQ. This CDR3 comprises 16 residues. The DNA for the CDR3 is TGCGCCAGCAGCTTTCCTCGGGCAGGGGAGAGGACTGAAGCTTTCTTT. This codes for CASSFPRAGERTEAFF.